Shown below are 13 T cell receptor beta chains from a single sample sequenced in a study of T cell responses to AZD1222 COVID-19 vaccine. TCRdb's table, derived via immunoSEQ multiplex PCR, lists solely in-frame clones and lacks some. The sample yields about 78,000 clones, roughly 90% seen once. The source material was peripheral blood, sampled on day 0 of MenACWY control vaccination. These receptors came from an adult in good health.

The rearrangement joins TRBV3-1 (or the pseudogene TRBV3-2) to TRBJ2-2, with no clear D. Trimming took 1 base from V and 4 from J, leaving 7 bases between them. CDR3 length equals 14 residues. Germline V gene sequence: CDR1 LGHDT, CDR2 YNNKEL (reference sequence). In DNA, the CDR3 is TGTGCCAGCAGCCAAGGGCCCGCCACCGGGGAGCTGTTTTTT. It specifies CASSQGPATGELFF.

CDR3 region: CASSLARRSVLRGNYGYTF. The DNA of the CDR3 is TGTGCCAGCAGCTTAGCGCGGAGGTCAGTCCTGCGGGGGAACTATGGCTACACCTTC. The V and J genes are TRBV11-3 and TRBJ1-2; TRBD1 is a possible D gene (5 bases). Per the germline V gene, CDR1 is SGHNT and CDR2 is YENEEA. Trimming removed 1 base at V and 2 bases at J, with 23 bases between. The CDR3 totals 19 residues.

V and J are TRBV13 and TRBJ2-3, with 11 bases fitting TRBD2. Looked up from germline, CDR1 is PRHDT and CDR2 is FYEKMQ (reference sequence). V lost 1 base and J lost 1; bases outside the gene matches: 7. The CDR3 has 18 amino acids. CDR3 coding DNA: TGTGCCAGCAGCTTAGAACTAGCGGGGGCCCGGGGCACAGATACGCAGTATTTT. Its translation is CASSLELAGARGTDTQYF.

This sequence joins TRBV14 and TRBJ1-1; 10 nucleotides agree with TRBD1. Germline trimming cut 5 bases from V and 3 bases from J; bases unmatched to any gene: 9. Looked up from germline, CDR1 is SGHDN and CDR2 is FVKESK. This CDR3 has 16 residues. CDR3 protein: CASSTRQGAVDTEAFF. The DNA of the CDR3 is TGTGCCAGCAGCACCCGACAGGGGGCTGTGGACACTGAAGCTTTCTTT.

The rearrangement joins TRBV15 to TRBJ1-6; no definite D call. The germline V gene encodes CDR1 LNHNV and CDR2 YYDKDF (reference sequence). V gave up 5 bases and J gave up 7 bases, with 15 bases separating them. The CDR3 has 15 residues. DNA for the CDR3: TGTGCCACCAGCTCCTCCAGGTTAACCAATTCACCCCTCCACTTT. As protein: CATSSSRLTNSPLHF.

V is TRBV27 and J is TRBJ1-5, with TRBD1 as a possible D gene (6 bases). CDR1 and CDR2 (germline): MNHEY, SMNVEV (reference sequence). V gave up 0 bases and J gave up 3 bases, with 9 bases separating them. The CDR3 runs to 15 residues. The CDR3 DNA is TGTGCCAGCAGTTTATCGTACAGGGCCAATCAGCCCCAGCATTTT. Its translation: CASSLSYRANQPQHF.

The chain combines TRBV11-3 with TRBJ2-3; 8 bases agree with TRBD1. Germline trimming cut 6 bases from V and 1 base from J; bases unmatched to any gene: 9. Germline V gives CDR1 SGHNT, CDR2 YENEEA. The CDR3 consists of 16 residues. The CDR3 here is CASRTRQGSGTDTQYF. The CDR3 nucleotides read TGTGCCAGCAGAACCCGACAGGGGTCTGGCACAGATACGCAGTATTTT.

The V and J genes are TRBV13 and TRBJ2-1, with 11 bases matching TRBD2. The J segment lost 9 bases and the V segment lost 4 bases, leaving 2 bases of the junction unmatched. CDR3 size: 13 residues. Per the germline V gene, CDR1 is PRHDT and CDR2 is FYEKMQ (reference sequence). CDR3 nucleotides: TGTGCCAGCAGCTACGGGACTAGCGGTGAGCAGTTCTTC. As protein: CASSYGTSGEQFF.

The CDR3 DNA reads TGTGCCAGCAGCTTAGGAGGGCGCAATCAGCCCCAGCATTTT. The encoded protein is CASSLGGRNQPQHF. The chain is built from TRBV13 and TRBJ1-5; D ambiguous. The CDR3 extends over 14 amino acids. V shed 0 bases and J shed 2 bases, with 5 bases lying between them. In germline, CDR1 is PRHDT, CDR2 FYEKMQ (reference sequence). Looking up the rest from reference TRBV13 and TRBJ1-5 gives the full variable domain: AAGVIQSPRHLIKEKRETATLKCYPIPRHDTVYWYQQGPGQDPQFLISFYEKMQSDKGSIPDRFSAQQFSDYHSELNMSSLELGDSALYFCASSLGGRNQPQHFGDGTRLSIL.

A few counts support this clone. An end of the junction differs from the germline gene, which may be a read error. Written as DNA, the CDR3 is TGTGCCAGCAGTTTAGGCTACACTGAGCAGTTCTTC. As protein: CASSLGYTEQFF. The chain carries TRBV12-3 or TRBV12-4 and TRBJ2-1; the D is unclear. The CDR3 length is 12 residues.

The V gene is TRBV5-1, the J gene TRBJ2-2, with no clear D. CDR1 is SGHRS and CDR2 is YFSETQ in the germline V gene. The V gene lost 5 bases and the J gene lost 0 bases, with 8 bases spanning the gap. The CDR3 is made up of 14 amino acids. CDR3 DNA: TGCGCCAGCAGTCGCAGCGCGAACACCGGGGAGCTGTTTTTT. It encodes CASSRSANTGELFF.

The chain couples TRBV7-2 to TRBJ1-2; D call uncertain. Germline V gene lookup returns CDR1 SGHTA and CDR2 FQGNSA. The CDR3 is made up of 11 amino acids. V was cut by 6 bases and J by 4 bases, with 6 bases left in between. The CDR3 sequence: CASSSSYGYTF. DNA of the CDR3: TGTGCCAGCAGTTCGAGCTATGGCTACACCTTC.

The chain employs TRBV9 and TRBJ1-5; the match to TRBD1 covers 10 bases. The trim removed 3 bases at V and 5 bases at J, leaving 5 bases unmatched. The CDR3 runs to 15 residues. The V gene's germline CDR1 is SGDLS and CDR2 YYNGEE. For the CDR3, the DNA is TGTGCCAGCAGCGCGGGACAGGGGTTGGATCAGCCCCAGCATTTT. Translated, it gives CASSAGQGLDQPQHF.